This T cell receptor beta chain came from a study of memory CD4+ T cells and cytomegalovirus serostatus. The sort gate was single viable CD3+CD4+CD8-CD45RO+ cells for memory CD4+ T cells. After thawing, CD4+ T cells were positively selected. TCRdb's table, derived via immunoSEQ multiplex PCR, lists solely in-frame clones and lacks some. Here the sample spans roughly 50,000 clones, approximately 79% being singletons. Study conclusions and caveats: About 40% of the roughly 150 known CMV-associated TCRbeta sequences appeared in CD4+ memory. CMV serostatus prediction reached median AUC roughly 0.95, or 0.91 with US-trained model.

The CDR3 has 12 amino acids. The V end was cut by 1 base, the J end by 7 bases, with 10 bases between. From germline, CDR1 is SQVTM and CDR2 ANQGSEA. In this sample, this clone turned up many times. The antigen is unknown. The J gene is TRBJ1-1, the V gene TRBV29-1; D not certain. Input material: memory CD4+ T cells from blood. The source is an adult in good health and CMV-seronegative. CDR3: CSVEAIHLEAFF. The CDR3 region has the DNA TGCAGCGTTGAAGCCATCCACCTTGAAGCTTTCTTT.